One and the same sample provided the 16 T cell receptor beta chains below, sequenced in a study of blood T cell repertoires in COVID-19. TCRdb's copy holds only in-frame clones and misses some; the assay was immunoSEQ multiplex PCR. The sample records 81,000 or so clones, around four fifths being singletons. Sample: peripheral blood. These receptor sequences come from a woman between 65 and 79 years old with active or convalescent COVID-19.

V and J are TRBV7-2 and TRBJ2-7; D perhaps matches TRBD1 (7 bases). Deletions cut 1 base from V and 3 bases from J, with 10 bases between. Germline assignment: CDR1 SGHTA and CDR2 FQGNSA. The CDR3 has 14 amino acids. CDR3 bases: TGTGCCAGCAGCTTAGACAGGGGAGGCTACGAGCAGTACTTC. It yields the protein CASSLDRGGYEQYF.

The chain links TRBV19 to TRBJ1-4, with 8 positions matching TRBD1. The CDR3 has 15 residues. Germline loops: CDR1 LNHDA, CDR2 SQIVND (reference sequence). The junction had 9 bases not matched to a gene; V was cut back by 5 bases and J by 7 bases. The CDR3 DNA is TGTGCCAGTAGTCCGGGACAGGTCTCAGGTGAAAAACTGTTTTTT. This codes for CASSPGQVSGEKLFF.

The chain couples TRBV7-8 to TRBJ2-3; 7 bases align to TRBD2. CDR1 SGHVS and CDR2 FQNEAQ come from the germline V gene. The CDR3 length is 14 residues. V was pared by 7 bases and J by 1 base, with 5 bases of the junction left unmatched. The CDR3 nucleotides are TGTGCCAGCACAATCAGCGGGGGCACAGATACGCAGTATTTT. Protein: CASTISGGTDTQYF.

The V call is TRBV6-5, the J call TRBJ2-7; TRBD2 matches 8 bases. CDR3 length equals 15 residues. CDR1 is MNHEY, CDR2 SVGAGI, per germline. J gave up 1 base and V 6 bases, and 8 bases lay outside the gene matches. Written as DNA, the CDR3 is TGTGCCAGCAGCCCCGGGGGGGGGCTGTCCTACGAGCAGTACTTC. Translating gives CASSPGGGLSYEQYF.

This chain connects TRBV3-1 (or the pseudogene TRBV3-2) to TRBJ1-1, with a weak D call TRBD1 (6 bases). The CDR3 loop spans 14 amino acids. Germline-derived CDR1 and CDR2 are LGHDT and YNNKEL (reference sequence). Trimming took 8 bases from V and 1 from J, leaving 14 bases between them. The CDR3 DNA reads as TGTGCCAGCTCACCCGGGACACAGAACACTGAAGCTTTCTTT. It translates to CASSPGTQNTEAFF.

The V call is TRBV27, the J call TRBJ2-5, with 9 bases identical to TRBD2. Germline CDR1 reads MNHEY; CDR2 reads SMNVEV (reference sequence). V gave up 2 bases and J gave up 5 bases; unmatched junction bases: 9. The CDR3 covers 16 residues. CDR3 amino acids: CASSLGAGGPEETQYF. The CDR3 DNA reads TGTGCCAGCAGTTTAGGGGCGGGGGGGCCGGAGGAGACCCAGTACTTC.

The chain links TRBV5-4 to TRBJ2-3; a weak D match, TRBD2 (6 bases). Trimming stripped 4 bases from V and 4 bases from J, with 19 bases between. CDR1 SGHNT and CDR2 YYREEE come from the germline V gene (reference sequence). CDR3 size: 16 residues. CDR3 nucleotide sequence: TGTGCCAGCAGCCTTCCCTCCGGGACTCTCCCAGATACGCAGTATTTT. As protein: CASSLPSGTLPDTQYF.

The J gene is TRBJ2-5, the V gene TRBV5-6; a possible D gene is TRBD1 (6 bases). V lost 2 bases and J lost 2, with 10 bases in between. The CDR3 is 14 amino acids. Germline CDR1 and CDR2: SGHDT and YYEEEE. CDR3 bases: TGTGCCAGCAGCTTCAGGACAGAACAAGAGACCCAGTACTTC. Protein product: CASSFRTEQETQYF.

As DNA, the CDR3 is TGTGCCAGCAGCGTAGGGGGGGGCATCCTATCACCCCTCCACTTT. Translated, it gives CASSVGGGILSPLHF. The genes are TRBV9 and TRBJ1-6; D is possibly TRBD1 (6 bases). The CDR3 consists of 15 residues. Between the trimmed V and J ends, which lost 0 bases and 10 bases, there was a span of 14 bases. In germline, CDR1 is SGDLS, CDR2 YYNGEE. Combining the CDR3 with reference TRBV9 and TRBJ1-6 gives the whole variable domain DSGVTQTPKHLITATGQRVTLRCSPRSGDLSVYWYQQSLDQGLQFLIQYYNGEERAKGNILERFSAQQFPDLHSELNLSSLELGDSALYFCASSVGGGILSPLHFGNGTRLTVT.

The rearrangement links TRBV4-1 to TRBJ2-7, with 7 bases fitting TRBD1. V lost 3 bases and J lost 1; bases outside the gene matches: 6. The CDR3 is made up of 15 amino acids. CDR1 MGHRA and CDR2 YSYEKL come from the germline V gene. In DNA form, the CDR3 reads TGCGCCAGCAGCCAGACCCGGGACAGTTCCTACGAGCAGTACTTC. Protein sequence: CASSQTRDSSYEQYF.

The CDR3 protein is CASSYSVGDWNTGELFF. CDR3 DNA sequence: TGTGCCAGCAGTTACTCAGTGGGGGACTGGAACACCGGGGAGCTGTTTTTT. The rearrangement joins TRBV6-2 or TRBV6-3 to TRBJ2-2; possible D gene TRBD2, 6 bases. V was pared by 0 bases and J by 1 base, with 12 bases between. CDR3 size: 17 residues. Germline values: CDR1 MNHEY, CDR2 SVGEGT.

The V call is TRBV28, the J call TRBJ1-2; 7 nucleotides line up with TRBD1. CDR1 and CDR2 (germline): MDHEN, SYDVKM. The V segment lost 6 bases and the J segment 0 bases; nucleotides outside the gene matches: 1. CDR3 size: 13 residues. CDR3 coding DNA: TGTGCCAGCAGGGGACAGTCTAACTATGGCTACACCTTC. Its protein product is CASRGQSNYGYTF.

The rearrangement uses TRBV9 and TRBJ2-7; weak D call: TRBD1 (5 bases). The CDR3 is 14 amino acids. CDR1 and CDR2 from the germline V gene are SGDLS and YYNGEE. The ends were cut back, 0 bases at V and 3 bases at J, with 10 bases in the middle. As DNA, the CDR3 is TGTGCCAGCAGCGTAGGAGCAGGGCTCTACGAGCAGTACTTC. Its translation is CASSVGAGLYEQYF. The full variable domain, completed using reference TRBV9 and TRBJ2-7, is DSGVTQTPKHLITATGQRVTLRCSPRSGDLSVYWYQQSLDQGLQFLIQYYNGEERAKGNILERFSAQQFPDLHSELNLSSLELGDSALYFCASSVGAGLYEQYFGPGTRLTVT.

The chain carries TRBV6-2 or TRBV6-3 and TRBJ1-3; the D gene is possibly TRBD1 (5 bases). The germline V gene has CDR1 MNHEY and CDR2 SVGEGT. The CDR3 length is 16 residues. V was trimmed by 4 bases and J by 0 bases, leaving 13 bases between them. CDR3 in amino acids: CASSSADINSGNTIYF. CDR3 nucleotides: TGTGCCAGCAGTTCTGCGGACATTAACTCTGGAAACACCATATATTTT.

The V gene is TRBV3-1 (or the pseudogene TRBV3-2), the J gene TRBJ2-1; 8 bases are a match to TRBD2. The V gene end was trimmed by 0 bases and the J gene end by 4 bases; junction bases not matched to a gene: 11. Germline V CDR1 and CDR2: LGHDT, YNNKEL (reference sequence). CDR3 size: 18 residues. The DNA for the CDR3 is TGTGCCAGCAGCCAAGATGGGTGGGGAGCGGGGGCATACAATGAGCAGTTCTTC. The encoded protein is CASSQDGWGAGAYNEQFF.

This rearrangement joins TRBV5-1 to TRBJ2-3; TRBD2 aligns across 11 bases. Trimming took 8 bases from V and 1 from J; bases not matched to a gene: 9. This CDR3 region has 16 residues. Germline loops: CDR1 SGHRS, CDR2 YFSETQ. CDR3 region: CASTLAGGRGTDTQYF. In DNA form, the CDR3 reads TGCGCCAGTACCCTAGCGGGGGGTAGGGGCACAGATACGCAGTATTTT. Combining the CDR3 with reference TRBV5-1 and TRBJ2-3 gives the whole variable domain KAGVTQTPRYLIKTRGQQVTLSCSPISGHRSVSWYQQTPGQGLQFLFEYFSETQRNKGNFPGRFSGRQFSNSRSEMNVSTLELGDSALYLCASTLAGGRGTDTQYFGPGTRLTVL.